This TCR beta chain was recorded in a study of shared clonotypes between healthy human individuals. Study-wide points: Generation probabilities were higher for clonotypes shared across all four sorted-subset donors than for unshared ones.

The germline CDR1 and CDR2 sequences are SGHAT and FQNNGV. V lost 1 base to trimming and J lost 5 bases, with 11 bases between them. The CDR3 totals 14 residues. Comment on this clone: What it binds is unknown.

Naive CD8 cells lacked CD45RO and underwent positive selection for CCR7, leaving out terminally differentiated effector memory CD45RA+ cells. Method: immunoSEQ multiplex PCR; TCRdb's copy keeps in-frame clones and lacks some. Of 1.5 million to 2.5 million clones listed, around 96% are singletons. The source is a man aged 18 to 29 in good health. The sample comprised naive CD8+ T cells sorted from blood. The chain links TRBV11-2 to TRBJ1-2, with D unresolved. CDR3 residues: CASSLVGPLYGYTF. The CDR3 nucleotides are TGTGCCAGCAGCTTAGTCGGCCCCCTTTATGGCTACACCTTC.